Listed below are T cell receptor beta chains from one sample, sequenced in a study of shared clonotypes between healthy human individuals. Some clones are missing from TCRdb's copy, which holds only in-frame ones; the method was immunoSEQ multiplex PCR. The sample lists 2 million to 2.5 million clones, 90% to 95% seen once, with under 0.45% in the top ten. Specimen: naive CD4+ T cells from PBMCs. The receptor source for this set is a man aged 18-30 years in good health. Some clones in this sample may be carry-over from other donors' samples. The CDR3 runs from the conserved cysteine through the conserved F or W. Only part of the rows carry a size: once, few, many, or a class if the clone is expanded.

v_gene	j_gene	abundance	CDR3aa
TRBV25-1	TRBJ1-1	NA	CASSANTEAFF
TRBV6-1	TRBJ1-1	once	CASSERAQGGTEAFF
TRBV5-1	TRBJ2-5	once	CASSLRTSGSQETQYF
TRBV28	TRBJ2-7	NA	CASSLWGDSSYEQYF
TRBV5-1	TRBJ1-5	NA	CASSPTGTPQHF
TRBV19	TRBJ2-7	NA	CASSTRRDADYEQYF
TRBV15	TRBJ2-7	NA	CATSRGTVGASYEQYF
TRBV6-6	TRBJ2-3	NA	CASTLAARTDTQYF
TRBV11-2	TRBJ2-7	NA	CASSSQGGLVSYEQYF
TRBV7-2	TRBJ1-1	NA	CASSLAGFPNTEAFF
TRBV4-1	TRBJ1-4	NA	CASSQGDPSVATNEKLFF
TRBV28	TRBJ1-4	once	CASSTTGRGAKNEKLFF
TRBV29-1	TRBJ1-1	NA	CSVGGDRPDEAFF
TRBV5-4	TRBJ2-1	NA	CASWVGGPGEQFF
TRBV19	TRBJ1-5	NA	CASSISGSNQPQHF
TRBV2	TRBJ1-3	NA	CASSGDRVGNTIYF
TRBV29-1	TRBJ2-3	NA	CSVDLSGDTQYF
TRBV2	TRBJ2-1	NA	CASSVDRGAYNEQFF
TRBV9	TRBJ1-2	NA	CASSVEPRTGGGYTF
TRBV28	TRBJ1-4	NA	CAAGATNEKLFF
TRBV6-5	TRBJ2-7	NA	CASSYKGRVSSYEQYF
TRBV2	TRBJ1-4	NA	CASLRDPTNEKLFF
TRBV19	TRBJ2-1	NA	CASSIQRENEQFF
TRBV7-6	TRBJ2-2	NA	CASSARQGDTGELFF
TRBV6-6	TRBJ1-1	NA	CASRGEGNTEAFF
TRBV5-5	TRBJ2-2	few	CASSLGPTNTGELFF
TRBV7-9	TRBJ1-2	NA	CASSLDRQSDYGYTF